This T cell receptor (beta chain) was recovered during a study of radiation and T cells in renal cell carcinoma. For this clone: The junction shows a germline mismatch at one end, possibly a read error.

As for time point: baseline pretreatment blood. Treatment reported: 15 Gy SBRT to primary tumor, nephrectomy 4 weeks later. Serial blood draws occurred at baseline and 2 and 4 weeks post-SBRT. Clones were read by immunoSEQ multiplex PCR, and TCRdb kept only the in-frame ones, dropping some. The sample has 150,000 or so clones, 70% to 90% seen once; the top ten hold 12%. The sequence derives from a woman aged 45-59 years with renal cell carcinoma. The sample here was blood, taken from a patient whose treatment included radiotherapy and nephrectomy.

This CDR3 reads CASSLGGERTYGHTF. The CDR3 DNA is TGTGCCAGCAGCTTAGGGGGGGAGAGGACCTATGGCCACACCTTC. The chain links TRBV11-2 to TRBJ1-2; TRBD1 is a possible D gene (5 bases). Germline V CDR1 and CDR2: SGHAT, FQNNGV. This CDR3 spans 15 amino acids.